A single T cell receptor beta chain is shown here with its context. Its target is unknown. The germline gives CDR1 SGHTS, CDR2 YDEGEE. Losses at the gene ends were 0 bases for V and 5 bases for J; bases not matched to a gene: 7. The CDR3 totals 16 residues. The data belong to a study of T-cell reconstitution after alpha-beta-depleted transplantation in children. Preparing the TCRbeta library involved the use of unique molecular identifiers. TCRdb called the PCR reads again in MiXCR, with one record for every CDR3 protein. The data contain approximately 500,000 distinct CDR3 sequences, roughly a quarter of them seen just once; the ten biggest clones take up 30% to 45%. Study-wide results and caveats: Diversity and T-cell counts at one year after transplant derived mostly from new T cells. Surviving recipient T cells and thymic progenitors underlay high day-60 TCRbeta diversity in some patients. Reportedly, roughly two months post-transplant, alpha-beta T cells arose from several hundred expanded graft clones.

The chain employs TRBV5-8 and TRBJ2-3; 9 bases are a match to TRBD2. Sample: PBMCs, taken before TCRalphabeta/CD19-depleted stem cell transplant. The sequence derives from a boy in the first two years of life with Wiskott-Aldrich syndrome, due to receive a stem cell transplant. CDR3 nucleotides: TGTGCCAGCAGCTTGGTAGGGACTAGCTGGCTAGATACGCAGTATTTT. Translation gives CASSLVGTSWLDTQYF.